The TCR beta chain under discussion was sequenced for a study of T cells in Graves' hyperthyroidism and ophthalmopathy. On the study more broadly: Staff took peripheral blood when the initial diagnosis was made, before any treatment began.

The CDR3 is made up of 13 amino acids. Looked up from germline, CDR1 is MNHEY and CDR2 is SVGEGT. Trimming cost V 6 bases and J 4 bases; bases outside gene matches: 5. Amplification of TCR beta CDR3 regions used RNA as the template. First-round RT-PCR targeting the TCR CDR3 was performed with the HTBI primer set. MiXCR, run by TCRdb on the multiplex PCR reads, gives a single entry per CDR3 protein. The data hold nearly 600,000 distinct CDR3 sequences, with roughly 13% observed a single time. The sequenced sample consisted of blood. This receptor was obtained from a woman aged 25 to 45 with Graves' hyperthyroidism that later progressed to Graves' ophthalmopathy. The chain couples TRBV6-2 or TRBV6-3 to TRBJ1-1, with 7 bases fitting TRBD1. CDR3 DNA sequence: TGTGCCAGCAGAACAGGGGTAATCACTGAAGCTTTCTTT. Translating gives CASRTGVITEAFF.